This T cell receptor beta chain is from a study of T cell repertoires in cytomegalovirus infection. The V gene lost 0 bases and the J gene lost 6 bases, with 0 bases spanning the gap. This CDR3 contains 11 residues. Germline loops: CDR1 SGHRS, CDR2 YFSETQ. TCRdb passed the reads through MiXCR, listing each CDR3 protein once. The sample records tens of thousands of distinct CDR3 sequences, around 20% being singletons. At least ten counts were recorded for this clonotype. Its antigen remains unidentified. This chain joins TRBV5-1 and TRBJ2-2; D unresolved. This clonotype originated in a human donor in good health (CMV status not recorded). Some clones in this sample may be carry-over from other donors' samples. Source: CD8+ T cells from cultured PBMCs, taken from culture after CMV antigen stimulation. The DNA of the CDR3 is TGCGCCAGCAGCTTGGCCGGGGAGCTGTTTTTT. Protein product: CASSLAGELFF.